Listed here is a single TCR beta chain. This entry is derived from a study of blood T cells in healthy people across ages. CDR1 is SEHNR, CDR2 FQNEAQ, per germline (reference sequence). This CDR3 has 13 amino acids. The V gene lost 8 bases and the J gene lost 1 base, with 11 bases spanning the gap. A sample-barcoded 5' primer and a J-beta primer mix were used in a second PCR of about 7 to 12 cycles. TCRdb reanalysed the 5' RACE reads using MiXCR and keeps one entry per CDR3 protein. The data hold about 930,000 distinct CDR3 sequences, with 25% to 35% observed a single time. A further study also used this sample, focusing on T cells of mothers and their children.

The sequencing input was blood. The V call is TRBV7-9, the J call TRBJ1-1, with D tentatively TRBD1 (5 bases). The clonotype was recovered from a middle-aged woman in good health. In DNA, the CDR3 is TGTGCCAGCTTGGCGGGGGGGAACACTGAAGCTTTCTTT. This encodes CASLAGGNTEAFF.